This T cell receptor beta chain was documented in a study of shared clonotypes between healthy human individuals. With 9 bases removed from V and 8 bases from J, the gap between germline ends came to 10 bases. Germline V gene lookup returns CDR1 SNHLY and CDR2 FYNNEI. This CDR3 comprises 11 residues. TCRdb's table, derived via immunoSEQ multiplex PCR, lists solely in-frame clones and lacks some. The sample includes millions of clones, just over 90% of them seen just once. The donor cohort consisted entirely of Caucasian adults residing in Nashville, Tennessee. The sample consisted of naive CD4+ T cells sorted from blood. The subset denotes: CD45RA+ positively selected. The clonotype was recovered from a man aged 18 to 30 in good health. V gene TRBV2 combines with J gene TRBJ1-4, with D possibly being TRBD1 (6 bases). The DNA for the CDR3 is TGTGCCAGTAGGACAGCCGAAAAACTGTTTTTT. It is translated as CASRTAEKLFF. Based on the CDR3 plus reference TRBV2 and TRBJ1-4, the full variable domain is EPEVTQTPSHQVTQMGQEVILRCVPISNHLYFYWYRQILGQKVEFLVSFYNNEISEKSEIFDDQFSVERPDGSNFTLKIRSTKLEDSAMYFCASRTAEKLFFGSGTQLSVL.